Here is one T cell receptor (beta chain) with its context. The sample comes from a study of patients and donors after allogeneic stem cell transplantation. TCRdb used MiXCR to reprocess the RT-PCR reads, holding one entry per CDR3 protein. Counted here are more than 150,000 distinct CDR3 sequences, 35% to 50% occurring once; the ten biggest clones make up around 35%. Germline values: CDR1 SQVTM, CDR2 ANQGSEA. The CDR3 consists of 13 residues. V was trimmed by 4 bases and J by 4 bases, leaving 10 bases between them. Material: blood, either unsorted or a sorted T cell fraction (not recorded which). This clonotype was obtained from a human donor who was either an allogeneic HSCT recipient or a stem cell or donor lymphocyte infusion donor (not recorded which). It is not recorded whose cells these are; they may come from a transplant donor. This sequence joins TRBV29-1 and TRBJ1-4, with D unclear. For the CDR3, the DNA is TGCAGCGTTGTACGCACAGATAATGAAAAACTGTTTTTT. It codes for CSVVRTDNEKLFF.